This T cell receptor (beta chain) was identified in a study of chronic HIV infection and antiretroviral therapy. Only a few counts were recorded for this clonotype. TCRdb analysed the 5' RACE reads with MiXCR anew, one entry per CDR3 protein. The data contain 40,000 to 50,000 distinct CDR3 sequences, about a fifth of them singletons. The CDR3 runs 14 residues. The junction had 13 bases not matched to a gene; V was cut back by 5 bases and J by 10 bases. The germline CDR1 and CDR2 sequences are MNHEY and SMNVEV (reference sequence). Sequencing was performed on peripheral blood. The source of this sequence is an adult who had HIV and had not received antiretroviral therapy, or was an uninfected healthy control (not recorded which). This chain uses TRBV27 with TRBJ1-1; 7 nucleotides line up with TRBD1. CDR3 nucleotide sequence: TGTGCCAGCAGTCCCCGACAGGGAGGAAGAAGAGCTTTCTTT. Translating gives CASSPRQGGRRAFF.